This TCR beta chain was retrieved from a study of blood T cells in healthy people across ages. CDR1 is MNHEY and CDR2 is SMNVEV in the germline V gene (reference sequence). The CDR3 has 17 amino acids. Trimming took 7 bases from V and 0 from J, leaving 21 bases between them. Comment on this clonotype: Antigen: not known.

Findings and limits, study-wide: Unsorted PBMC material precluded a definitive naive versus antigen-experienced comparison. The fall in TCR beta diversity per million T cells was roughly linear with age.

Peripheral blood, about 9.8 milliliters per donor, was collected. A sample-barcoded 5' primer and a J-beta primer mix were used in a second PCR of roughly 6 to 11 cycles. TCRdb reprocessed the 5' RACE reads with MiXCR, giving one entry per CDR3 protein. Of about 1.4 million distinct CDR3 sequences listed, around 59% are singletons. The chain carries TRBV27 and TRBJ1-1; tentative D call: TRBD1 (5 bases). Specimen: blood. This receptor was identified in a man younger than 30 in good health. The CDR3 nucleotides read TGTGCCAGCAACAGTGCCCAGGGTGATGGGATGAACACTGAAGCTTTCTTT. It translates to CASNSAQGDGMNTEAFF.